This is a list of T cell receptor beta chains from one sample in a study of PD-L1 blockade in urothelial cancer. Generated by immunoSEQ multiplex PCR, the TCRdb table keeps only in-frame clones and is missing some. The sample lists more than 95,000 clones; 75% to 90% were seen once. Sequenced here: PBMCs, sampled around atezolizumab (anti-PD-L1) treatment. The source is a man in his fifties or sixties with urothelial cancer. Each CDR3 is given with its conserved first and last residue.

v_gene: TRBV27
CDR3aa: CASSGGGQKNTEAFF

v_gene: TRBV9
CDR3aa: CASSAAGGGKQAFF

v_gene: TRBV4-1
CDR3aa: CASSQDRTSVTYEQYF

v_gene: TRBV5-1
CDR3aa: CASSADGDFEQYF

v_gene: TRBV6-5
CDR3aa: CASRRGQGEKLFF

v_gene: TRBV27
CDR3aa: CASSLSSGSSWGYTF

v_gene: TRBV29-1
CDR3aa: CSVDTDGYTF

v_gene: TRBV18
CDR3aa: CASSPGTGGRTEAFF

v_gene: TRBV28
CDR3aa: CASSLGRVGTEAFF

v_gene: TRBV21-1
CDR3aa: CASSNTSLWVGRDNYGYTF

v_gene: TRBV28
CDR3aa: CASSRVGGGTDTQYF

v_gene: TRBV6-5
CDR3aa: CASIPRRGTYEQYF